One and the same sample provided the 23 T cell receptor beta chains below, sequenced in a study of T cells in tumors after PD-1 blockade. Some clones are missing from TCRdb's copy, which holds only in-frame ones; the method was immunoSEQ multiplex PCR. This table has just under 20,000 clones, roughly 80% appearing once. The source material was PBMCs, sampled after anti-PD-1 therapy. These receptors were obtained from a human donor with advanced basal cell or squamous cell carcinoma (not recorded which).

This chain connects TRBV6-5 to TRBJ1-1; D is undetermined. Trimming pared 6 bases from V and 1 base from J, leaving 6 bases between. The germline gives CDR1 MNHEY, CDR2 SVGAGI. The CDR3 has 12 amino acids. The CDR3 region has the DNA TGTGCCAGCAGCCGGGGGAACACTGAAGCTTTCTTT. Its translation: CASSRGNTEAFF.

This rearrangement joins TRBV6-5 to TRBJ2-2; 7 bases match TRBD1. J gave up 7 bases and V 7 bases, and 9 bases lay outside the gene matches. The CDR3 has 14 amino acids. The germline gives CDR1 MNHEY, CDR2 SVGAGI. CDR3 in amino acids: CASTGRGSIGELFF. In DNA form, the CDR3 reads TGTGCCAGCACGGGCAGGGGGTCAATCGGGGAGCTGTTTTTT.

This chain uses TRBV5-1 with TRBJ1-1; weak D call: TRBD1 (5 bases). The CDR3 covers 13 residues. CDR1 and CDR2 (germline): SGHRS, YFSETQ. Trimming took off 0 bases at V and 6 bases at J, with 9 bases between the two ends. The CDR3 loop reads CASSLAGLSEAFF. The CDR3 nucleotides are TGCGCCAGCAGCTTGGCAGGGCTGTCTGAAGCTTTCTTT. Supplemented by reference TRBV5-1 and TRBJ1-1, the full variable domain reads KAGVTQTPRYLIKTRGQQVTLSCSPISGHRSVSWYQQTPGQGLQFLFEYFSETQRNKGNFPGRFSGRQFSNSRSEMNVSTLELGDSALYLCASSLAGLSEAFFGQGTRLTVV.

The rearrangement links TRBV7-9 to TRBJ2-7, with a possible D match to TRBD1 (6 bases). CDR3 length: 16 amino acids. V lost 5 bases, J lost 3 bases, and 20 bases lay in between. CDR1 and CDR2 from the germline V gene are SEHNR and FQNEAQ (reference sequence). The CDR3 DNA follows: TGTGCCAGCAGCCGATACGCTGGACAGATATACTACGAGCAGTACTTC. Translating gives CASSRYAGQIYYEQYF.

The rearrangement joins TRBV19 to TRBJ2-7, with 8 bases aligning to TRBD1. Germline lookup yields CDR1 LNHDA and CDR2 SQIVND (reference sequence). The CDR3 consists of 16 residues. V lost 6 bases and J lost 3; bases outside the gene matches: 13. The CDR3 nucleotides read TGTGCCAGTAGCTTCTCCGGGGACAGGACTATCTACGAGCAGTACTTC. Translation gives CASSFSGDRTIYEQYF. The variable domain in full, completed from reference TRBV19 and TRBJ2-7, reads DGGITQSPKYLFRKEGQNVTLSCEQNLNHDAMYWYRQDPGQGLRLIYYSQIVNDFQKGDIAEGYSVSREKKESFPLTVTSAQKNPTAFYLCASSFSGDRTIYEQYFGPGTRLTVT.

This chain joins TRBV2 and TRBJ1-1; D is possibly TRBD1 (6 bases). CDR1 is SNHLY and CDR2 is FYNNEI in the germline V gene. The V end was cut by 8 bases, the J end by 1 base, with 11 bases between. This CDR3 is 13 amino acids long. The DNA of the CDR3 is TGTGCCAGCGGCGGCAGGGGGAACACTGAAGCTTTCTTT. The encoded protein is CASGGRGNTEAFF.

This chain uses TRBV5-1 with TRBJ1-3; 7 nucleotides agree with TRBD1. Germline V lookup: CDR1 SGHRS, CDR2 YFSETQ. This CDR3 contains 14 residues. Unmatched junction bases numbered 10, after V lost 3 bases and J lost 10 bases. CDR3 amino acids: CASSYPDRDGTIYF. In DNA, the CDR3 is TGCGCCAGCAGCTACCCAGACAGGGACGGGACCATATATTTT.

This clone was observed a single time. V and J are TRBV14 and TRBJ1-1; maybe TRBD1 (5 bases). This CDR3 region has 16 residues. The V end was cut by 1 base, the J end by 0 bases, with 12 bases between. The germline V gene has CDR1 SGHDN and CDR2 FVKESK. CDR3 residues: CASSQGQGKMNTEAFF. The CDR3 nucleotides read TGTGCCAGCAGCCAAGGCCAGGGTAAAATGAACACTGAAGCTTTCTTT.

The J gene is TRBJ1-1, the V gene TRBV6-5; D gene uncertain. Germline CDR1 reads MNHEY; CDR2 reads SVGAGI. CDR3 length: 13 amino acids. Trimming pared 7 bases from V and 1 base from J, leaving 10 bases between. The CDR3: CASINRGNTEAFF. In DNA form, the CDR3 reads TGTGCCAGCATTAACCGGGGGAACACTGAAGCTTTCTTT.

CDR3 sequence reads: CASSFLQDTQYF. The CDR3 region has the DNA TGTGCCAGCAGCTTCCTTCAAGATACGCAGTATTTT. The chain employs TRBV7-8 and TRBJ2-3; no firm D call. Germline CDR1 SGHVS, CDR2 FQNEAQ. Trimming pared 3 bases from V and 5 bases from J, leaving 6 bases between. The CDR3 has 12 residues.

The CDR3 bases are TGTGCCAGCAGCCCCCGAAGGCCACTCCCATCCTACAATGAGCAGTTCTTC. Protein product: CASSPRRPLPSYNEQFF. The chain recombines TRBV3-1 (or the pseudogene TRBV3-2) with TRBJ2-1; D not resolved. Germline-derived CDR1 and CDR2 are LGHDT and YNNKEL (reference sequence). The CDR3 extends over 17 amino acids. Between the trimmed V and J ends, which lost 4 bases and 1 base, there was a span of 17 bases.

The chain links TRBV19 to TRBJ2-7, with D perhaps given as TRBD1 or TRBD2 (5 bases each). The length of the CDR3 is 15 residues. Germline V gene data show CDR1 as LNHDA and CDR2 as SQIVND (reference sequence). The V end was cut by 4 bases, the J end by 0 bases, with 13 bases between. The CDR3 spells CASSNYRDLSYEQYF. The CDR3 DNA follows: TGTGCCAGTAGTAACTATAGGGACCTCTCCTACGAGCAGTACTTC.

The DNA of the CDR3 is TGTGCCAGCAGTCCCCGCTTGGGTCAGCAGTTCTTC. Translating gives CASSPRLGQQFF. J is TRBJ2-1 and V is TRBV12-3 or TRBV12-4; D gene unclear. The CDR3 runs to 12 residues. V lost 5 bases, J lost 11 bases, and 13 bases lay in between.

The genes are TRBV5-1 and TRBJ2-5; TRBD1 matches 11 bases. This CDR3 region has 13 residues. Germline values: CDR1 SGHRS, CDR2 YFSETQ. The V gene end was trimmed by 3 bases and the J gene end by 7 bases; junction bases not matched to a gene: 2. CDR3 sequence reads: CASSWDRGGTQYF. The CDR3 coding sequence is TGCGCCAGCAGCTGGGACAGGGGGGGGACCCAGTACTTC.

This clone came up a few times. This sequence joins TRBV19 and TRBJ2-7; D unresolved. Germline V lookup: CDR1 LNHDA, CDR2 SQIVND (reference sequence). The CDR3 runs to 12 residues. The V gene lost 6 bases and the J gene lost 2 bases, with 8 bases spanning the gap. CDR3: CASRGGTYEQYF. The CDR3 DNA reads as TGTGCCAGTAGAGGCGGAACCTACGAGCAGTACTTC.

The V and J genes are TRBV7-9 and TRBJ2-1, with unresolved D. Trimming left V 6 bases short and J 4 bases short, with 7 bases between. In germline, CDR1 is SEHNR, CDR2 FQNEAQ (reference sequence). The length of the CDR3 is 12 residues. CDR3 sequence: CASSSGYNEQFF. CDR3 DNA: TGTGCCAGCAGTTCAGGATACAATGAGCAGTTCTTC.

CDR3 loop: CASSYSRVANTGELFF. CDR3 nucleotides: TGTGCCAGCAGTTACTCGAGGGTAGCGAACACCGGGGAGCTGTTTTTT. The V call is TRBV6-5, the J call TRBJ2-2, with a possible D match to TRBD2 (5 bases). Germline V gene data show CDR1 as MNHEY and CDR2 as SVGAGI. V lost 0 bases and J 0 bases, leaving 8 bases between the germline ends. There are 16 residues in the CDR3.

The chain employs TRBV29-1 and TRBJ2-1; TRBD2 matches at 7 bases. Germline V gives CDR1 SQVTM, CDR2 ANQGSEA. This CDR3 is built from 11 residues. J was trimmed by 11 bases and V by 6 bases; bases with no gene match: 7. Written as DNA, the CDR3 is TGCAGCGTCTCGGAGGGGACTAAGCAGTTCTTC. Translation: CSVSEGTKQFF.

This sequence joins TRBV7-8 and TRBJ1-1; the match to TRBD1 covers 7 bases. Trimming removed 6 bases from V and 1 base from J; junction bases left unmatched: 5. The length of the CDR3 is 14 residues. Per germline, CDR1 SGHVS and CDR2 FQNEAQ. The chain's CDR3 is CASSTGVGNTEAFF. CDR3 in DNA: TGTGCCAGCAGTACAGGGGTCGGGAACACTGAAGCTTTCTTT.

The table lists this clone with a count of one. This chain connects TRBV5-5 to TRBJ2-3; 11 positions agree with TRBD2. The trim removed 4 bases at V and 1 base at J, leaving 5 bases unmatched. The CDR3 is 16 residues long. Germline V gene lookup returns CDR1 SGHKS and CDR2 YYEKEE (reference sequence). CDR3 in DNA: TGTGCCAGCAGCGCCTCACTAGCGGGGGGCACAGATACGCAGTATTTT. Amino acids: CASSASLAGGTDTQYF. Using reference TRBV5-5 and TRBJ2-3 for the parts outside the CDR3, the full variable domain is DAGVTQSPTHLIKTRGQQVTLRCSPISGHKSVSWYQQVLGQGPQFIFQYYEKEERGRGNFPDRFSARQFPNYSSELNVNALLLGDSALYLCASSASLAGGTDTQYFGPGTRLTVL.

This rearrangement joins TRBV6-6 to TRBJ2-3; D is possibly TRBD2 (5 bases). This CDR3 is 16 amino acids long. Germline V gene data show CDR1 as MNHNY and CDR2 as SVGAGI (reference sequence). The germline V and J ends were trimmed by 0 bases and 0 bases, with 10 bases remaining between them. In nucleotides, the CDR3 is TGTGCCAGCAGTTACTCAAGCGGAAGAAGCACAGATACGCAGTATTTT. Protein: CASSYSSGRSTDTQYF.

This chain uses TRBV29-1 with TRBJ1-3, with 7 positions matching TRBD1. CDR1 and CDR2 (germline): SQVTM, ANQGSEA. The CDR3 has 14 residues. Trimming cost V 3 bases and J 3 bases; bases outside gene matches: 5. This CDR3 is CSVDTTGSGNTIYF. The CDR3, as DNA: TGCAGCGTTGATACGACAGGGAGTGGAAACACCATATATTTT.

V gene TRBV21-1 combines with J gene TRBJ2-2; TRBD2 is the table's D call and was not checked against the DNA. TRBV21-1 is labeled a pseudogene. The CDR3 loop spans 18 amino acids. The CDR3 loop is CASSPREASGRATGELFF. Here the CDR3 DNA reads TGTGCCAGCAGCCCCCGCGAAGCTAGCGGGAGGGCCACCGGGGAGCTGTTTTTT.